These 19 T cell receptor beta chains originate from one sample sequenced in a study of cytomegalovirus exposure and HLA in healthy donors. Amplification used 60 Vbeta primers and 13 Jbeta primers. Clones were read by immunoSEQ multiplex PCR, and TCRdb kept only the in-frame ones, dropping some. Of fewer than 130,000 clones in the sample, around 83% are singletons; the top ten hold 2.5% to 3.5%. Sequenced sample: PBMCs. These receptors came from an older woman in good health and CMV-seropositive.

This chain links TRBV5-4 with TRBJ2-5; the match to TRBD1 covers 7 bases. After removal of 3 bases from V and 0 bases from J, the junction contained 5 bases not matched to a gene. Looked up from germline, CDR1 is SGHNT and CDR2 is YYREEE (reference sequence). This CDR3 region has 15 residues. CDR3 sequence: CASSSKQGNQETQYF. The CDR3 DNA is TGTGCCAGCAGCTCTAAACAGGGGAACCAAGAGACCCAGTACTTC.

V and J are TRBV5-1 and TRBJ1-1; 7 bases line up with TRBD1. Germline V lookup: CDR1 SGHRS, CDR2 YFSETQ. The CDR3 has 13 amino acids. Trimming at V came to 0 bases and at J to 6 bases, leaving 2 bases not matched to a gene. The CDR3 spells CASSLGQGSEAFF. CDR3 bases: TGCGCCAGCAGCTTGGGACAGGGTTCTGAAGCTTTCTTT.

The CDR3 here is CASSPTGGSAYNEQFF. As DNA, the CDR3 is TGTGCCAGCAGCCCCACGGGTGGGTCAGCCTACAATGAGCAGTTCTTC. The chain employs TRBV7-2 and TRBJ2-1; no firm D call. V was shortened by 5 bases and J by 2 bases, with 16 bases between the two germline ends. The CDR3 is made up of 16 amino acids. CDR1 is SGHTA, CDR2 FQGNSA, per germline.

The chain links TRBV5-5 to TRBJ1-1; unclear D gene. Germline CDR1 reads SGHKS; CDR2 reads YYEKEE (reference sequence). The CDR3 sequence is 13 residues long. Deletions cut 1 base from V and 1 base from J, with 5 bases between. The CDR3 coding sequence is TGTGCCAGCAGCTTGTACAGGAACACTGAAGCTTTCTTT. Translation gives CASSLYRNTEAFF.

V usage is TRBV9 and J usage is TRBJ1-5; D is uncertain. The CDR3 runs 13 residues. Germline-derived CDR1 and CDR2 are SGDLS and YYNGEE. V was clipped by 0 bases and J by 5 bases, with 6 bases between them. CDR3 residues: CASSVDGHQPQHF. The CDR3 coding sequence is TGTGCCAGCAGCGTAGACGGTCATCAGCCCCAGCATTTT.

The V and J genes are TRBV28 and TRBJ1-4; 10 positions match TRBD1. V shed 6 bases and J 0 bases; nucleotides not matched to a gene: 4. CDR1 MDHEN and CDR2 SYDVKM come from the germline V gene. The CDR3 runs to 16 residues. Here the CDR3 DNA reads TGTGCCAGCAGGACAGGGGGCTTTGCAACTAATGAAAAACTGTTTTTT. Encoded protein: CASRTGGFATNEKLFF.

This chain uses TRBV25-1 with TRBJ2-2; D call uncertain. This CDR3 has 12 residues. Germline lookup yields CDR1 MGHDK and CDR2 SYGVNS. Trimming cost V 6 bases and J 6 bases, with 8 bases left between them. The CDR3 is CASSQLAGELFF. CDR3 DNA: TGTGCCAGCAGCCAACTTGCCGGGGAGCTGTTTTTT.

This clone showed up just once. Other nucleotide sequences in the sample specify the same CDR3. The chain couples TRBV29-1 to TRBJ2-3; 7 bases line up with TRBD1. With V trimmed by 3 bases and J by 9 bases, 27 bases remained unmatched. Germline V gives CDR1 SQVTM, CDR2 ANQGSEA. CDR3 length: 19 residues. CDR3 amino acids: CSVDAVSRQGNPIGDTQYF. In DNA form, the CDR3 reads TGCAGCGTTGATGCGGTCTCGAGACAGGGCAACCCGATAGGAGACACGCAGTATTTT.

The chain links TRBV7-9 to TRBJ2-2; TRBD2 matches at 11 bases. The CDR3 is 19 amino acids. Trimming removed 2 bases from V and 4 bases from J; junction bases left unmatched: 12. Germline CDR1 reads SEHNR; CDR2 reads FQNEAQ (reference sequence). CDR3 loop: CASSLRSSGRPGSTGELFF. DNA for the CDR3: TGTGCCAGCAGCTTACGGTCTAGCGGGAGGCCGGGTAGCACCGGGGAGCTGTTTTTT.

The chain couples TRBV15 to TRBJ1-1; D is unclear. CDR1 and CDR2 from the germline V gene are LNHNV and YYDKDF (reference sequence). The CDR3 contains 13 residues. Trimming stripped 5 bases from V and 3 bases from J, with 10 bases between. The CDR3 spells CATSSSGYTEAFF. The CDR3, as DNA: TGTGCCACCAGCTCTTCAGGTTACACTGAAGCTTTCTTT.

This clone showed up just a few times. The chain is built from TRBV7-2 and TRBJ1-3; no clear D gene. Trimming removed 0 bases at V and 0 bases at J, with 12 bases between. The CDR3 covers 17 residues. Looked up from germline, CDR1 is SGHTA and CDR2 is FQGNSA. In DNA, the CDR3 is TGTGCCAGCAGCTTAGCGTCAGGCTCTTACTCTGGAAACACCATATATTTT. Translated, it gives CASSLASGSYSGNTIYF.

The chain carries TRBV6-5 and TRBJ1-4; 7 bases align to TRBD1. This CDR3 is built from 15 residues. V shed 7 bases and J 4 bases; nucleotides not matched to a gene: 9. Germline V gene lookup returns CDR1 MNHEY and CDR2 SVGAGI. CDR3 sequence: CASIFWQGDNEKLFF. The CDR3, as DNA: TGTGCCAGCATTTTTTGGCAGGGGGATAATGAAAAACTGTTTTTT.

V usage is TRBV5-6 and J usage is TRBJ2-3; TRBD1 is a possible D gene (6 bases). V was trimmed by 0 bases and J by 0 bases, leaving 14 bases between them. The CDR3 has 17 amino acids. In germline, CDR1 is SGHDT, CDR2 YYEEEE. CDR3 residues: CASSLEQGTPSTDTQYF. The CDR3 region has the DNA TGTGCCAGCAGCTTGGAACAGGGTACCCCTAGCACAGATACGCAGTATTTT.

The chain carries TRBV9 and TRBJ2-1, with D possibly TRBD2 on 5 matching bases. This CDR3 comprises 14 residues. Germline assignment: CDR1 SGDLS and CDR2 YYNGEE. V was pared by 2 bases and J by 4 bases, with 10 bases between. The CDR3 bases are TGTGCCAGCAGCGTTCCTAGCAAATACAATGAGCAGTTCTTC. Amino acids: CASSVPSKYNEQFF.

Worth noting for this clone: Different DNA sequences within this sample yield the same CDR3. This chain links TRBV6-1 with TRBJ2-7; 16 bases agree with TRBD2. Germline assignment: CDR1 MNHNS and CDR2 SASEGT. The CDR3 is made up of 19 amino acids. Trimming at V came to 3 bases and at J to 2 bases, leaving 10 bases not matched to a gene. The CDR3: CASSEALFGTSGRAYEQYF. The CDR3 DNA reads as TGTGCCAGCAGTGAGGCGCTTTTCGGGACTAGCGGGAGGGCCTACGAGCAGTACTTC.

The V gene is TRBV11-3, the J gene TRBJ2-2; 8 bases agree with TRBD2. The CDR3 totals 15 residues. The ends lost 5 bases at V and 7 bases at J; junction bases unmatched: 9. Germline-derived CDR1 and CDR2 are SGHNT and YENEEA. This CDR3 is CASSPRGGKDGELFF. The CDR3 region has the DNA TGTGCCAGCAGCCCCCGGGGGGGTAAGGACGGGGAGCTGTTTTTT. Full variable domain (missing parts from reference TRBV11-3 and TRBJ2-2): EAGVVQSPRYKIIEKKQPVAFWCNPISGHNTLYWYLQNLGQGPELLIRYENEEAVDDSQLPKDRFSAERLKGVDSTLKIQPAELGDSAVYLCASSPRGGKDGELFFGEGSRLTVL.

The gene calls are TRBV2 and TRBJ2-5; no reliable D call. The CDR3 covers 14 residues. Looked up from germline, CDR1 is SNHLY and CDR2 is FYNNEI. The V gene lost 1 base and the J gene lost 5 bases, with 11 bases spanning the gap. The CDR3 region has the DNA TGTGCCAGCAGTGAAGAGACACCCCGGGAGACCCAGTACTTC. Residues: CASSEETPRETQYF.

This chain connects TRBV5-4 to TRBJ2-3; tentative D call: TRBD2 (6 bases). This CDR3 is built from 15 residues. V was cut by 8 bases and J by 2 bases, with 18 bases left in between. The germline gives CDR1 SGHNT, CDR2 YYREEE (reference sequence). The CDR3 bases are TGTGCCAGTCAACTTAGCGGAGGTTACACAGATACGCAGTATTTT. It encodes CASQLSGGYTDTQYF.

The rearrangement uses TRBV5-8 and TRBJ1-1; D is unclear. The germline V and J ends were trimmed by 3 bases and 2 bases, with 11 bases remaining between them. The CDR3 is 14 residues long. The germline CDR1 and CDR2 sequences are SGHTS and YDEGEE. CDR3 protein: CASSWRVLNTEAFF. The CDR3 nucleotides are TGTGCCAGCAGCTGGAGAGTTCTTAACACTGAAGCTTTCTTT.